These 15 T cell receptor beta chains were all obtained from the same sample, sequenced in a study of blood T cell repertoires in COVID-19. Here immunoSEQ multiplex PCR was the method, and the copy in TCRdb shows in-frame clones only, minus some. Seen here are fewer than 200,000 clones, about 80% observed once, and the top ten hold roughly 5%. Specimen: PBMCs or T cells enriched from blood (not recorded which). These receptors were collected from a woman in her fifties or sixties with acute COVID-19.

This chain links TRBV27 with TRBJ1-1; 9 bases map to TRBD1. The CDR3 extends over 14 amino acids. The germline gives CDR1 MNHEY, CDR2 SMNVEV (reference sequence). J was trimmed by 5 bases and V by 5 bases; bases with no gene match: 6. Written as DNA, the CDR3 is TGTGCCAGCAGTCCCGGGACAGGGTTTACTGAAGCTTTCTTT. Its translation is CASSPGTGFTEAFF.

The chain combines TRBV7-9 with TRBJ1-4, with 11 bases matching TRBD1. This CDR3 is 17 amino acids long. With 6 bases clipped from V and 6 bases from J, the junction kept 12 bases outside the gene matches. Germline CDR1 reads SEHNR; CDR2 reads FQNEAQ (reference sequence). The CDR3, as DNA: TGTGCCAGCAGGTCCGGGACAGGGGGTCTCGGGGATGAAAAACTGTTTTTT. This codes for CASRSGTGGLGDEKLFF.

The genes are TRBV19 and TRBJ2-7; D is undetermined. Germline values: CDR1 LNHDA, CDR2 SQIVND (reference sequence). Between the trimmed V and J ends, which lost 1 base and 2 bases, there was a span of 6 bases. The CDR3 extends over 13 amino acids. CDR3 amino acids: CASSIVGAYEQYF. As DNA, the CDR3 is TGTGCCAGTAGTATAGTAGGAGCCTACGAGCAGTACTTC.

CDR3 residues: CASTPPGQGRAYSNQPQHF. The CDR3 DNA follows: TGTGCCAGCACCCCGCCGGGACAGGGGAGGGCCTATAGCAATCAGCCCCAGCATTTT. The chain recombines TRBV3-1 (or the pseudogene TRBV3-2) with TRBJ1-5; TRBD1 aligns across 10 bases. CDR3 length: 19 residues. V was clipped by 7 bases and J by 0 bases; unmatched bases: 15. The germline V gene encodes CDR1 LGHDT and CDR2 YNNKEL (reference sequence).

The chain employs TRBV5-4 and TRBJ2-7; the match to TRBD2 covers 9 bases. Germline-derived CDR1 and CDR2 are SGHNT and YYREEE (reference sequence). Trimming removed 9 bases from V and 8 bases from J; junction bases left unmatched: 18. This CDR3 is 15 amino acids long. CDR3 DNA sequence: TGTGCCACCTCCTCTAGCGGGAACTTCAGGGTTAAGCAGTACTTC. Translating gives CATSSSGNFRVKQYF.

This chain connects TRBV6-5 to TRBJ1-5; D is unclear. Between the trimmed V and J ends, which lost 6 bases and 6 bases, there was a span of 12 bases. The CDR3 is 13 amino acids. The germline V gene has CDR1 MNHEY and CDR2 SVGAGI. DNA of the CDR3: TGTGCCAGCAGCCCCCAGAGGTCTCAGCCCCAGCATTTT. Protein: CASSPQRSQPQHF.

The gene calls are TRBV27 and TRBJ1-6, with TRBD1 matching 9 bases. The germline gives CDR1 MNHEY, CDR2 SMNVEV (reference sequence). This CDR3 region has 16 residues. The ends lost 3 bases at V and 7 bases at J; junction bases unmatched: 7. The CDR3 region has the DNA TGTGCCAGCAGTTTCCAGGACAGGGGTCACAATTCACCCCTCCACTTT. It is translated as CASSFQDRGHNSPLHF.

The chain is built from TRBV9 and TRBJ1-2, with D unclear. The CDR3 is made up of 14 amino acids. The germline V and J ends were trimmed by 4 bases and 4 bases, with 14 bases remaining between them. From germline, CDR1 is SGDLS and CDR2 YYNGEE. CDR3 in DNA: TGTGCCAGCAGCCCCAGTAACGGGGTCTATGGCTACACCTTC. Encoded protein: CASSPSNGVYGYTF.

This chain links TRBV29-1 with TRBJ1-2; the match to TRBD1 covers 8 bases. V trimming: 0 bases; J trimming: 4 bases; junction bases outside the gene matches: 16. Germline lookup yields CDR1 SQVTM and CDR2 ANQGSEA. The CDR3 covers 18 residues. For the CDR3, the DNA is TGCAGCGTTGAAGATCCTCCGGGACAGGCCACCGGGGGCTATGGCTACACCTTC. Translating it yields CSVEDPPGQATGGYGYTF.

V and J are TRBV20-1 and TRBJ2-7; unclear D gene. This CDR3 spans 11 amino acids. Between the trimmed V and J ends, which lost 3 bases and 5 bases, there was a span of 8 bases. Germline CDR1 and CDR2: DFQATT and SNEGSKA (reference sequence). The CDR3 DNA sequence: TGCAGTGCTAGGAGTGGGCACGAGCAGTACGTC. It translates to CSARSGHEQYV.

The rearrangement uses TRBV4-3 and TRBJ1-1; 8 bases are shared with TRBD1. The junction had 5 bases not matched to a gene; V was cut back by 5 bases and J by 0 bases. Germline V gene lookup returns CDR1 LGHNA and CDR2 YSLEER. The CDR3 spans 15 residues. The CDR3, as DNA: TGCGCCAGCAGCTCAGACAGGGGCATGAACACTGAAGCTTTCTTT. Amino acid sequence: CASSSDRGMNTEAFF.

The CDR3 loop reads CASSRRTSGSTDTQYF. CDR3 bases: TGCGCCAGCAGCCGGAGGACTAGCGGAAGCACAGATACGCAGTATTTT. The chain is built from TRBV4-3 and TRBJ2-3, with 10 bases that match TRBD2. CDR1 is LGHNA and CDR2 is YSLEER in the germline V gene. V shed 4 bases and J 0 bases; nucleotides not matched to a gene: 4. The CDR3 totals 16 residues.

The V gene is TRBV4-3, the J gene TRBJ2-3, with 7 positions matching TRBD2. V trimming: 1 base; J trimming: 2 bases; junction bases outside the gene matches: 9. The germline V gene encodes CDR1 LGHNA and CDR2 YSLEER. The length of the CDR3 is 17 residues. The CDR3 protein is CASSQAVGRANTDTQYF. The CDR3 DNA is TGCGCCAGCAGCCAAGCTGTGGGGAGGGCAAACACAGATACGCAGTATTTT.

The V and J genes are TRBV7-2 and TRBJ2-2; 8 bases map to TRBD1. Trimming at V came to 5 bases and at J to 4 bases, leaving 6 bases not matched to a gene. Germline CDR1 SGHTA, CDR2 FQGNSA. The CDR3 extends over 15 amino acids. The CDR3 nucleotides are TGTGCCAGCAGCCGGGGCAGGGGGCGCACCGGGGAGCTGTTTTTT. Protein: CASSRGRGRTGELFF.

The V call is TRBV25-1, the J call TRBJ2-7, with 9 bases identical to TRBD2. The CDR3 runs 14 residues. Germline V CDR1 and CDR2: MGHDK, SYGVNS. V was clipped by 8 bases and J by 4 bases; unmatched bases: 9. CDR3 in amino acids: CASHRETSGYEQYF. The DNA for the CDR3 is TGTGCCAGCCATAGGGAGACTAGCGGATACGAGCAGTACTTC.